This T cell receptor beta chain was sequenced for a study of CD8 T cells in Susac syndrome. As regards this clonotype: Antigen specificity is unknown.

With random hexamers, reverse transcription was performed on roughly 0.45 to 1 ug of RNA. Amplification of TCR beta CDR3 was carried out by immunoSEQ multiplex PCR, which covered 54 Vbeta and 13 Jbeta segments. TCRdb reprocessed the immunoSEQ multiplex PCR reads with MiXCR, giving one entry per CDR3 protein. The table lists around 190,000 distinct CDR3 sequences, about 95% of them singletons. Study findings and constraints: Acknowledgment was made by the study that its TCR sequencing and HLA analysis involved a relatively small number of individuals.

Negative isolation yielded the CD8+ and CD4+ T cells, while FACS enriched the TEMRA cells. V was shortened by 4 bases and J by 5 bases, with 9 bases between the two germline ends. Germline V CDR1 and CDR2: DFQATT, SNEGSKA (reference sequence). CDR3 length: 12 residues. This clonotype was obtained from a human donor in good health. What was sequenced was CD4+ T cells from PBMCs. The chain employs TRBV20-1 and TRBJ1-5; no clear D gene. As DNA, the CDR3 is TGCAGTGCTAAGAGGGCCTATCAGCCCCAGCATTTT. Amino acid sequence: CSAKRAYQPQHF.